What follows describes a single T cell receptor (beta chain). Its antigen is not identified. The read stops 3 residues short of the end of the CDR3; the missing end is completed from the germline J gene. The table came from immunoSEQ multiplex PCR; TCRdb's copy has only in-frame clones and leaves some out. In total, the table holds about 45,000 clones. This entry belongs to a study of T cells in women clearing cervical HPV infection. Study-level results: T-cell numbers per sample were unknown and may explain richness differences.

Germline values: CDR1 PRHDT, CDR2 FYEKMQ (reference sequence). V was pared by 1 base and J by 7 bases, with 14 bases between. The CDR3 is 15 residues long. The TCR comes from a woman between 18 and 75 years old with a cervical HPV16 infection that either progressed to CIN3+ or cleared (not recorded which). The specimen was blood buffy coat. The chain joins TRBV13 to TRBJ2-1; no clear D gene. The CDR3 bases that were read are TGTGCCAGCAGCTTAGAAAGGGTATACGCGAATGAG. Protein: CASSLERVYANE. The entire CDR3 is CASSLERVYANEQFF.